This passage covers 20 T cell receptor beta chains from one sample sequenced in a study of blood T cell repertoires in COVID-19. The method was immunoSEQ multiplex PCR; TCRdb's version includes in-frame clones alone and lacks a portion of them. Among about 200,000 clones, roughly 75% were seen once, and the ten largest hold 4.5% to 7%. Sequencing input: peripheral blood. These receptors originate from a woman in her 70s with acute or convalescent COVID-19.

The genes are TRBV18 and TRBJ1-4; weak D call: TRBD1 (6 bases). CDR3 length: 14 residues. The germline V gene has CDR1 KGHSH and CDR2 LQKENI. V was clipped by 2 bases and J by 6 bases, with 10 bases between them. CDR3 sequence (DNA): TGTGCCAGCTCACCAGGGGGCGAGGATGAAAAACTGTTTTTT. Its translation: CASSPGGEDEKLFF.

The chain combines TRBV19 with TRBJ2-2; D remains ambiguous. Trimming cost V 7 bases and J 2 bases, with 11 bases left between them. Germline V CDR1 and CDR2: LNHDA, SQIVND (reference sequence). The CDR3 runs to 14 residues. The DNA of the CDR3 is TGTGCCAGTACGATACAGCCTAACACCGGGGAGCTGTTTTTT. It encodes CASTIQPNTGELFF.

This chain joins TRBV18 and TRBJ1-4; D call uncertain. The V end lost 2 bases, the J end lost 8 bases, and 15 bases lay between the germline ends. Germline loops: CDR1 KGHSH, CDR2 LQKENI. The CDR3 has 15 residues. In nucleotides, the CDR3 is TGTGCCAGCTCACCAGACACCCCCTTTCGGGAAAAACTGTTTTTT. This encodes CASSPDTPFREKLFF.

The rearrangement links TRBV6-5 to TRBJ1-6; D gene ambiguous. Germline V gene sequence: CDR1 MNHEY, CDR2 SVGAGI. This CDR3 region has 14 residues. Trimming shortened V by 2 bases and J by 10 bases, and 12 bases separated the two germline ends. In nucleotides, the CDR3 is TGTGCCAGCAGTTACCTCGAGGGTCAGTCACCCCTCCACTTT. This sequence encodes CASSYLEGQSPLHF.

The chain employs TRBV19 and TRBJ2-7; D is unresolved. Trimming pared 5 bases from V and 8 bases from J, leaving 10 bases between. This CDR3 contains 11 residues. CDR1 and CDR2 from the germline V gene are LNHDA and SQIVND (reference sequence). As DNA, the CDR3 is TGTGCCAGTAGTGTCGACACCAAGCAGTACTTC. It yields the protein CASSVDTKQYF.

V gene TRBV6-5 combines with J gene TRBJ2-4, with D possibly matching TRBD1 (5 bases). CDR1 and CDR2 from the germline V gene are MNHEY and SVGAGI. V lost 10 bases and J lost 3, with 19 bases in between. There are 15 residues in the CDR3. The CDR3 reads CATEEGAGDKNIQYF. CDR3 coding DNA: TGTGCCACCGAGGAAGGGGCTGGGGACAAAAACATTCAGTACTTC.

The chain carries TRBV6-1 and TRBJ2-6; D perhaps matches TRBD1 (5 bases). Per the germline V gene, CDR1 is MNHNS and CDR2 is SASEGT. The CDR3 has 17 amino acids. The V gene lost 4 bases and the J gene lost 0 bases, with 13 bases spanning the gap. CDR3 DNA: TGTGCCAGCAGTGCCGACAGTTCTTTCTCTGGGGCCAACGTCCTGACTTTC. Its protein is CASSADSSFSGANVLTF.

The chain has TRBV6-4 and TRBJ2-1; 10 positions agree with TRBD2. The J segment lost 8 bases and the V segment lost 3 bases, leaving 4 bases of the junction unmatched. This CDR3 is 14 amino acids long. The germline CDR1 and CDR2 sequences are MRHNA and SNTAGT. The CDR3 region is CASSEASGGHEQFF. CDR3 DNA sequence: TGTGCCAGCAGTGAGGCTAGCGGGGGCCATGAGCAGTTCTTC.

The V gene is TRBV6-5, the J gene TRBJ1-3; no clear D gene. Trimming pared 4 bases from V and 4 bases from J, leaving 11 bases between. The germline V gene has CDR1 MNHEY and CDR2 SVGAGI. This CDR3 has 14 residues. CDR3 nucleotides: TGTGCCAGCAGTTTATCGACAATCGGAAACACCATATATTTT. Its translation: CASSLSTIGNTIYF.

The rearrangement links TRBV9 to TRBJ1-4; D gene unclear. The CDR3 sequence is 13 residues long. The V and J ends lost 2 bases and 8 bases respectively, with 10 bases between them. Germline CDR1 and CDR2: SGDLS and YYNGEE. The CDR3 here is CASSVGPREKLFF. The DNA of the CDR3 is TGTGCCAGCAGCGTCGGTCCCCGGGAAAAACTGTTTTTT.

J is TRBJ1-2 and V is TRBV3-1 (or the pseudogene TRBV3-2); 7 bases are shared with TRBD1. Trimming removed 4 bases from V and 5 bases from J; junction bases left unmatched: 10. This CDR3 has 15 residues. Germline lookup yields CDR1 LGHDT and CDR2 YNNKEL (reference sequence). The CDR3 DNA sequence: TGTGCCAGCAGCCGAACGGGACAGCTCTTTTATGGCTACACCTTC. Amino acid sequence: CASSRTGQLFYGYTF.

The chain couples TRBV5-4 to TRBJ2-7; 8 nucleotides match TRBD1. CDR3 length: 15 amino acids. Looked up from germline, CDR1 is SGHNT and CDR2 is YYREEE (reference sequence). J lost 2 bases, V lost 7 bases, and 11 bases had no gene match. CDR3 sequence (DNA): TGTGCCAGCGCGCAGTCTGGGACAGGAGCCTACGAGCAGTACTTC. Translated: CASAQSGTGAYEQYF.

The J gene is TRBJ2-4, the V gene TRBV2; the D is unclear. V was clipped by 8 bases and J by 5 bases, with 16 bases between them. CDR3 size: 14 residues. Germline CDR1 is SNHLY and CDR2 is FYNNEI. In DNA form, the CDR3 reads TGTGCCAGCGGTTCATCTCGAGGCGAAAACATTCAGTACTTC. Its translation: CASGSSRGENIQYF.

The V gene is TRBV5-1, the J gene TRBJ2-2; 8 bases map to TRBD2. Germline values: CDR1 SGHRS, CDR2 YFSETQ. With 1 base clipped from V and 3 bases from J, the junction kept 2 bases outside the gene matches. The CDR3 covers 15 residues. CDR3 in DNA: TGCGCCAGCAGCTTGCCGGGAGGGTACACCGGGGAGCTGTTTTTT. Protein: CASSLPGGYTGELFF.

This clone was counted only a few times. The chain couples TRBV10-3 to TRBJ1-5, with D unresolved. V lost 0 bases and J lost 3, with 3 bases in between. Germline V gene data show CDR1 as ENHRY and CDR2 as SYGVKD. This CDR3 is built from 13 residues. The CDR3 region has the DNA TGTGCCATCAGTGAGTCTATCAATCAGCCCCAGCATTTT. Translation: CAISESINQPQHF.

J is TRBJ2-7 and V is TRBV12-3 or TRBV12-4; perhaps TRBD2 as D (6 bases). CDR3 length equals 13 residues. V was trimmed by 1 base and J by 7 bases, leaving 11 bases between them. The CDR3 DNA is TGTGCCAGCAGTTTAGGCGGGGACCCTGAGCAGTACTTC. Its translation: CASSLGGDPEQYF.

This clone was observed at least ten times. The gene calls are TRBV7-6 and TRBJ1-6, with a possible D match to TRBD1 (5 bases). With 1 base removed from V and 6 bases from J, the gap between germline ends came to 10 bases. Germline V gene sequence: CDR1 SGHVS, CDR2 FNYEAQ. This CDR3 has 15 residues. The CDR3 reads CASSLGQTTNSPLHF. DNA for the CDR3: TGTGCCAGCAGCTTAGGACAGACAACTAATTCACCCCTCCACTTT.

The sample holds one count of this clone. The CDR3 sequence is CASSPRDRGNTEAFF. In nucleotides, the CDR3 is TGTGCCAGCAGCCCTCGCGACAGGGGAAACACTGAAGCTTTCTTT. The chain carries TRBV3-1 (or the pseudogene TRBV3-2) and TRBJ1-1; 8 bases line up with TRBD1. Germline trimming cut 4 bases from V and 2 bases from J; bases unmatched to any gene: 6. CDR1 is LGHDT and CDR2 is YNNKEL in the germline V gene (reference sequence). The CDR3 is 15 residues long.

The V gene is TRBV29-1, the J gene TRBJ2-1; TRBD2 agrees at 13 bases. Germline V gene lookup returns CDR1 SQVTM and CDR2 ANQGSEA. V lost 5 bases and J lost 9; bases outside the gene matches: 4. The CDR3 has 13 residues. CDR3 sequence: CSVPLAGGLEQFF. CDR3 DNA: TGCAGCGTTCCACTAGCGGGAGGGCTTGAGCAGTTCTTC.

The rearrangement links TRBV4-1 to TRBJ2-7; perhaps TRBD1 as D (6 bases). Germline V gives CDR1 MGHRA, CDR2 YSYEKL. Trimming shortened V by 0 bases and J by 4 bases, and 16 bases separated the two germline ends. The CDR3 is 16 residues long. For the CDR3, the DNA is TGCGCCAGCAGCCAAGAATACAGGGTGGGATTATACGAGCAGTACTTC. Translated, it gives CASSQEYRVGLYEQYF.